A selection of T cell receptor beta chains follows, all from one sample in a study of cytomegalovirus exposure and HLA in healthy donors. Clones were read by immunoSEQ multiplex PCR, and TCRdb kept only the in-frame ones, dropping some. The sample lists around 200,000 clones; 80% were seen once. The sequencing input was PBMCs. These TCRs come from a boy younger than 18 in good health and CMV-seronegative. Each CDR3 is given with its conserved first and last residue. A D gene is named only where the DNA matches it firmly. Some rows mark clone size as missing; the rest say once, few, many or name a class of expanded clone.

j_call: TRBJ2-3
d_call: .
v_call: TRBV30
clone_size: .
cdr3_aa: CAWSVLGSRDTQYF
cdr3_nt: TGTGCCTGGAGTGTCCTGGGGAGTAGAGATACGCAGTATTTT

j_call: TRBJ2-3
d_call: TRBD2
v_call: TRBV7-2
clone_size: .
cdr3_aa: CASSYGLAGVTQYF
cdr3_nt: TGTGCCAGCAGCTACGGACTAGCGGGAGTTACGCAGTATTTT

j_call: TRBJ1-2
d_call: .
v_call: TRBV29-1
clone_size: once
cdr3_aa: CSVDVGADYGYTF
cdr3_nt: TGCAGCGTTGACGTAGGGGCCGACTATGGCTACACCTTC

j_call: TRBJ2-3
d_call: .
v_call: TRBV7-3
clone_size: .
cdr3_aa: CASSLPGTDTQYF
cdr3_nt: TGTGCCAGCAGCTTACCGGGCACAGATACGCAGTATTTT

j_call: TRBJ2-1
d_call: TRBD2
v_call: TRBV9
clone_size: .
cdr3_aa: CASSASYSGRAYNEQFF
cdr3_nt: TGTGCCAGCAGCGCCAGTTATAGCGGGAGGGCCTACAATGAGCAGTTCTTC

j_call: TRBJ1-1
d_call: .
v_call: TRBV6-5
clone_size: .
cdr3_aa: CASSRQATSTEAFF
cdr3_nt: TGTGCCAGCAGCCGACAGGCGACTTCGACTGAAGCTTTCTTT

j_call: TRBJ1-2
d_call: TRBD1
v_call: TRBV30
clone_size: .
cdr3_aa: CAWSEASGTGIGYTF
cdr3_nt: TGTGCCTGGAGTGAGGCGTCCGGGACAGGGATAGGCTACACCTTC

j_call: TRBJ2-1
d_call: .
v_call: TRBV6-5
clone_size: once
cdr3_aa: CAIYSRGNSYNEQFF
cdr3_nt: TGTGCCATCTATTCTAGAGGTAACTCCTACAATGAGCAGTTCTTC

j_call: TRBJ2-5
d_call: .
v_call: TRBV29-1
clone_size: .
cdr3_aa: CSVGVQGMRETQYF
cdr3_nt: TGCAGCGTTGGGGTCCAGGGGATGCGGGAGACCCAGTACTTC

j_call: TRBJ1-2
d_call: TRBD1
v_call: TRBV6-5
clone_size: .
cdr3_aa: CASSQHAGTVYGYTF
cdr3_nt: TGTGCCAGCAGCCAACACGCCGGGACAGTCTATGGCTACACCTTC

j_call: TRBJ1-3
d_call: .
v_call: TRBV11-2
clone_size: few
cdr3_aa: CASSSYLEDGNTIYF
cdr3_nt: TGTGCCAGCAGCTCCTATTTGGAGGACGGAAACACCATATATTTT

j_call: TRBJ2-7
d_call: .
v_call: TRBV13
clone_size: .
cdr3_aa: CASSSRDEGVWEQYF
cdr3_nt: TGTGCCAGCAGCTCCAGGGACGAGGGGGTATGGGAGCAGTACTTC

j_call: TRBJ1-1
d_call: TRBD1
v_call: TRBV19
clone_size: .
cdr3_aa: CASKRGLGTEAFF
cdr3_nt: TGTGCCAGTAAGAGGGGGCTGGGTACTGAAGCTTTCTTT

j_call: TRBJ1-2
d_call: .
v_call: TRBV19
clone_size: .
cdr3_aa: CASTGLPLGYGYTF
cdr3_nt: TGTGCCAGTACAGGACTTCCCCTGGGGTATGGCTACACCTTC

j_call: TRBJ1-5
d_call: .
v_call: TRBV19
clone_size: .
cdr3_aa: CASTELRAVSNQPQHF
cdr3_nt: TGTGCCAGCACGGAGTTGAGGGCAGTTAGCAATCAGCCCCAGCATTTT

j_call: TRBJ1-2
d_call: .
v_call: TRBV19
clone_size: .
cdr3_aa: CASTSPGGGRHYGYTF
cdr3_nt: TGTGCCAGTACCTCCCCCGGCGGGGGTCGCCACTATGGCTACACCTTC

j_call: TRBJ1-4
d_call: .
v_call: TRBV6-1
clone_size: .
cdr3_aa: CASSARRDGRDEKLFF
cdr3_nt: TGTGCCAGCAGTGCCAGGAGGGATGGGAGAGACGAAAAACTGTTTTTT

j_call: TRBJ2-1
d_call: .
v_call: TRBV19
clone_size: .
cdr3_aa: CASSMGGLKFF
cdr3_nt: TGTGCCAGTAGTATGGGGGGACTGAAGTTCTTC

j_call: TRBJ2-7
d_call: TRBD2
v_call: TRBV11-3
clone_size: once
cdr3_aa: CASSRRGLAGGEQYF
cdr3_nt: TGTGCCAGCAGCCGCCGGGGTCTAGCGGGAGGCGAGCAGTACTTC

j_call: TRBJ1-5
d_call: TRBD1
v_call: TRBV19
clone_size: .
cdr3_aa: CASSMTGGNNQPQHF
cdr3_nt: TGTGCCAGTAGTATGACAGGGGGCAACAATCAGCCCCAGCATTTT

j_call: TRBJ2-7
d_call: TRBD1
v_call: TRBV18
clone_size: .
cdr3_aa: CASSQTGTNEQYF
cdr3_nt: TGTGCCAGCTCACAGACAGGGACCAACGAGCAGTACTTC

j_call: TRBJ1-4
d_call: TRBD1
v_call: TRBV13
clone_size: .
cdr3_aa: CASSLGTVEKLFF
cdr3_nt: TGTGCCAGCAGCCTTGGGACAGTAGAAAAACTGTTTTTT

j_call: TRBJ2-1
d_call: TRBD1
v_call: TRBV7-3
clone_size: few
cdr3_aa: CASSWGDRANEQFF
cdr3_nt: TGTGCCAGCAGCTGGGGGGACAGGGCGAATGAGCAGTTCTTC

j_call: TRBJ1-3
d_call: TRBD1
v_call: TRBV7-2
clone_size: .
cdr3_aa: CASSLRQGPGNTIYF
cdr3_nt: TGTGCCAGCAGCTTGAGACAGGGACCTGGAAACACCATATATTTT

j_call: TRBJ2-7
d_call: .
v_call: TRBV11-3
clone_size: .
cdr3_aa: CASGGRRDSGGGQYF
cdr3_nt: TGTGCCAGCGGCGGACGCCGGGACAGTGGAGGGGGGCAGTACTTC

j_call: TRBJ2-3
d_call: TRBD2
v_call: TRBV4-3
clone_size: .
cdr3_aa: CASSQDQAGVDTQYF
cdr3_nt: TGCGCCAGCAGCCAAGACCAAGCGGGAGTGGATACGCAGTATTTT

j_call: TRBJ1-2
d_call: .
v_call: TRBV19
clone_size: .
cdr3_aa: CASSLRTVYYGYTF
cdr3_nt: TGTGCCAGTAGTCTCCGGACAGTGTACTATGGCTACACCTTC